The 17 T cell receptor beta chains listed next were all sequenced from one sample in a study of cytomegalovirus exposure and HLA in healthy donors. Primers: 60 Vbeta forward and 13 Jbeta reverse. Sequencing was performed with immunoSEQ multiplex PCR; in TCRdb, only in-frame clones are kept and a portion is missing. The table includes about 170,000 clones, roughly 80% detected once. Sequenced: PBMCs. The source is a woman aged 18 to 35 in good health and CMV-seronegative.

The chain has TRBV19 and TRBJ1-1; TRBD1 agrees at 9 bases. The CDR3 totals 16 residues. Germline lookup yields CDR1 LNHDA and CDR2 SQIVND (reference sequence). Trimming removed 4 bases from V and 0 bases from J; junction bases left unmatched: 6. The CDR3 DNA reads TGTGCCAGTAGTAGACGGACAGGGGTATTGAACACTGAAGCTTTCTTT. It codes for CASSRRTGVLNTEAFF.

The chain couples TRBV6-1 to TRBJ1-1; weak D call: TRBD1 (6 bases). Looked up from germline, CDR1 is MNHNS and CDR2 is SASEGT. The ends were cut back, 2 bases at V and 2 bases at J, with 15 bases in the middle. The CDR3 spans 16 residues. The CDR3 coding sequence is TGTGCCAGCAGTGAAATCCCAAGGACAGTCAACACTGAAGCTTTCTTT. Translating it yields CASSEIPRTVNTEAFF.

The genes are TRBV19 and TRBJ1-5, with 8 bases lining up with TRBD1. After removal of 3 bases from V and 6 bases from J, the junction contained 7 bases not matched to a gene. The length of the CDR3 is 15 residues. Per germline, CDR1 LNHDA and CDR2 SQIVND (reference sequence). In nucleotides, the CDR3 is TGTGCCAGTAGTATGCAGGGGGCTCTCCCTCAGCCCCAGCATTTT. Protein sequence: CASSMQGALPQPQHF.

The chain employs TRBV7-9 and TRBJ2-3; 12 bases agree with TRBD2. The CDR3 spans 17 residues. V shed 5 bases and J 5 bases; nucleotides not matched to a gene: 11. Germline loops: CDR1 SEHNR, CDR2 FQNEAQ (reference sequence). The CDR3 region has the DNA TGTGCCAGCAGCCCTCGCCCGAGACTAGCGGGAGTAGATACGCAGTATTTT. Encoded protein: CASSPRPRLAGVDTQYF.

This clone came up once. The J gene is TRBJ1-1, the V gene TRBV19; 7 bases map to TRBD1. Per the germline V gene, CDR1 is LNHDA and CDR2 is SQIVND (reference sequence). The trim removed 7 bases at V and 11 bases at J, leaving 13 bases unmatched. The CDR3 extends over 13 amino acids. CDR3 sequence: CASKIGGGVGAFF. CDR3 coding DNA: TGTGCCAGTAAAATAGGAGGGGGCGTCGGTGCTTTCTTT.

The CDR3 DNA sequence: TGCGCCAGCAGCTTGGAGGCGAGGGAGACCCAGTACTTC. Protein product: CASSLEARETQYF. The chain has TRBV5-1 and TRBJ2-5; D call uncertain. This CDR3 comprises 13 residues. Germline CDR1 reads SGHRS; CDR2 reads YFSETQ. Trimming took 0 bases from V and 5 from J, leaving 8 bases between them.

V gene TRBV6-6 combines with J gene TRBJ2-5, with a possible D match to TRBD2 (7 bases). The DNA matches TRBJ2-7 better at its end, which makes the J call doubtful. Germline V gene lookup returns CDR1 MNHNY and CDR2 SVGAGI (reference sequence). The CDR3 is 14 amino acids. Here the CDR3 DNA reads TGTGCCAGCGGGGGGCGGGAGTCAACCTACGAGCAGTACTTC. Protein: CASGGRESTYEQYF.

This clone came up once. This rearrangement joins TRBV18 to TRBJ2-1, with TRBD1 matching 10 bases. J lost 9 bases, V lost 4 bases, and 9 bases had no gene match. The CDR3 consists of 15 residues. Germline V gives CDR1 KGHSH, CDR2 LQKENI. This chain's CDR3 is CASSLTRDRGVEQFF. CDR3 coding DNA: TGTGCCAGCTCACTCACCCGGGACAGGGGTGTTGAGCAGTTCTTC.

The rearrangement links TRBV10-3 to TRBJ2-2; 8 positions agree with TRBD2. V trimming: 2 bases; J trimming: 6 bases; junction bases outside the gene matches: 8. Per the germline V gene, CDR1 is ENHRY and CDR2 is SYGVKD. The CDR3 length is 16 residues. CDR3 nucleotides: TGTGCCATCAGTGAGGCCGCGGGAGGACGGGCCGGGGAGCTGTTTTTT. Amino acid sequence: CAISEAAGGRAGELFF.

V is TRBV27 and J is TRBJ2-1; TRBD1 matches at 7 bases. V was pared by 5 bases and J by 6 bases, with 7 bases of the junction left unmatched. Per germline, CDR1 MNHEY and CDR2 SMNVEV (reference sequence). The CDR3 sequence is 14 residues long. The CDR3 DNA sequence: TGTGCCAGCAGTCCCGACAGGGTGGGCAATGAGCAGTTCTTC. Protein: CASSPDRVGNEQFF.

The table lists this clone with a count of one. This chain links TRBV15 with TRBJ2-1; perhaps TRBD1 as D (6 bases). Per the germline V gene, CDR1 is LNHNV and CDR2 is YYDKDF (reference sequence). The CDR3 is 16 residues long. V was pared by 1 base and J by 1 base, with 11 bases between. The CDR3, as DNA: TGTGCCACCAGCAGAGGGACCAGGGGTTCCTACAATGAGCAGTTCTTC. It encodes CATSRGTRGSYNEQFF.

The V gene is TRBV6-6, the J gene TRBJ1-4; D might be TRBD1 (5 bases). V dropped 2 bases and J dropped 8 bases, with 12 bases sitting between them. The CDR3 is made up of 14 amino acids. Germline V lookup: CDR1 MNHNY, CDR2 SVGAGI (reference sequence). CDR3 bases: TGTGCCAGCAGTTACCTAGGGGCCGAGGAAAAACTGTTTTTT. Translation: CASSYLGAEEKLFF.

Notes on this clone: The junction does not match germline at one end; this may be a read error. This chain uses TRBV27 with TRBJ2-1, with 8 positions matching TRBD2. Germline CDR1 and CDR2: MNHEY and SMNVEV (reference sequence). This CDR3 spans 16 amino acids. The chain's CDR3 is CASSLFSGTSYNEQFF. CDR3 bases: TGTGCCAGCAGCTTATTTAGCGGGACATCCTACAATGAGCAGTTCTTC.

The CDR3 nucleotides read TGTGCCCTTAGGCTAGCGGGAGCACGGGAGACCCAGTACTTC. It encodes CALRLAGARETQYF. The J gene is TRBJ2-5, the V gene TRBV30; 10 nucleotides align to TRBD2. There are 14 residues in the CDR3. The germline gives CDR1 GTSNPN, CDR2 SVGIG (reference sequence). Trimming cost V 8 bases and J 5 bases; bases outside gene matches: 11.

This clone occurred once. One end of the junction fails to match germline, which may point to a read error. The chain couples TRBV7-7 to TRBJ2-2; 9 bases match TRBD2. The germline V gene encodes CDR1 SSHAT and CDR2 FNYEAQ (reference sequence). The CDR3 is 16 amino acids. The CDR3 reads CASSFSGSVRTGELFF. CDR3 DNA: TGTGCTAGCAGCTTTAGCGGGAGTGTTAGGACCGGGGAGCTGTTTTTT.

The rearrangement uses TRBV28 and TRBJ1-5, with a possible D match to TRBD1 (6 bases). With 7 bases removed from V and 6 bases from J, the gap between germline ends came to 19 bases. CDR3 length: 15 residues. Germline V lookup: CDR1 MDHEN, CDR2 SYDVKM. The CDR3 region has the DNA TGTGCCAGCACCCCGAGGGGGAGGGAGGCTCAGCCCCAGCATTTT. Amino acids: CASTPRGREAQPQHF.

CDR3 sequence (DNA): TGTGCCAGCAGCGCGACAGGGGGAAGTCCTGGAAACACCATATATTTT. Translation gives CASSATGGSPGNTIYF. The chain combines TRBV7-6 with TRBJ1-3; TRBD1 aligns across 9 bases. The CDR3 is 16 amino acids. After removal of 5 bases from V and 2 bases from J, the junction contained 7 bases not matched to a gene. Germline V gene lookup returns CDR1 SGHVS and CDR2 FNYEAQ.